The 26 T cell receptor beta chains in this list originate from one sample, sequenced in a study of control samples from healthy donors and cancer patients (dated by TCRdb to between 2020 and 2021). The method was the immunoSEQ multiplex PCR assay. Not all clones reach the TCRdb copy of this immuneACCESS table, which keeps in-frame sequences only. Checked studies attribute under half of the gap to unresolved V genes and leave the rest unexplained. The sample profile shows some 140,000 clones; around 85% of them were found once. Jointly, the top ten make up just over 8.5% of the sample. The specimen was blood. The receptors were sampled from a woman aged 30 to 39 in good health.

The rearrangement joins TRBV4-2 to TRBJ1-3; D unresolved. The CDR3 covers 15 residues. CDR1 and CDR2 (germline): LGHNA, YNFKEQ. Deletions cut 0 bases from V and 2 bases from J, with 8 bases between. DNA for the CDR3: TGTGCCAGCAGCCAAGATCGGGAGCCTGGAAACACCATATATTTT. It specifies CASSQDREPGNTIYF.

This chain links TRBV24-1 with TRBJ2-1; 7 positions agree with TRBD2. V lost 5 bases, J lost 3 bases, and 24 bases stayed unmatched. The CDR3 has 21 residues. From germline, CDR1 is KGHDR and CDR2 SFDVKD. The DNA of the CDR3 is TGTGCCACCAGTGGCTTTGCCCCTGTGGTCCCGCCGGGACTAAACTACAATGAGCAGTTCTTC. Amino acid sequence: CATSGFAPVVPPGLNYNEQFF.

The J gene is TRBJ2-1, the V gene TRBV6-4; 16 nucleotides match TRBD2. This CDR3 region has 17 residues. CDR1 is MRHNA, CDR2 SNTAGT, per germline. J lost 7 bases, V lost 6 bases, and 9 bases had no gene match. CDR3 bases: TGTGCCAGCAGGGCCGGGACTAGCGGGAGGGCCGGGAATGAGCAGTTCTTC. It is translated as CASRAGTSGRAGNEQFF.

The gene calls are TRBV7-9 and TRBJ1-1, with 7 bases aligning to TRBD1. Germline V lookup: CDR1 SEHNR, CDR2 FQNEAQ (reference sequence). With 5 bases clipped from V and 5 bases from J, the junction kept 8 bases outside the gene matches. CDR3 length: 14 amino acids. The CDR3 bases are TGTGCCAGCAGCCAAGACAGGGTAAGGACTGAAGCTTTCTTT. As protein: CASSQDRVRTEAFF.

The chain has TRBV6-6 and TRBJ1-5, with D possibly matching TRBD1 (5 bases). Trimming pared 5 bases from V and 8 bases from J, leaving 10 bases between. CDR3 length: 12 residues. CDR1 and CDR2 (germline): MNHNY, SVGAGI (reference sequence). CDR3 amino acids: CASSQDKEPQHF. The CDR3 nucleotides read TGTGCCAGCAGTCAGGACAAGGAGCCCCAGCATTTT.

This clone was seen a handful of times. The chain carries TRBV28 and TRBJ1-4; TRBD1 agrees at 11 bases. The CDR3 totals 15 residues. Germline V lookup: CDR1 MDHEN, CDR2 SYDVKM. V was clipped by 6 bases and J by 7 bases; unmatched bases: 7. CDR3 protein: CASSLGQGGGEKLFF. The CDR3 coding sequence is TGTGCCAGCAGCCTGGGACAGGGGGGAGGTGAAAAACTGTTTTTT.

The CDR3 DNA reads as TGTGCCAGCAGTACTCCCTCTTCGTGGACTGAAGCTTTCTTT. This encodes CASSTPSSWTEAFF. The chain employs TRBV28 and TRBJ1-1; D gene unclear. The CDR3 extends over 14 amino acids. V lost 5 bases to trimming and J lost 5 bases, with 15 bases between them. Germline V gene lookup returns CDR1 MDHEN and CDR2 SYDVKM. Full variable domain (remainder filled in from reference TRBV28 and TRBJ1-1): DVKVTQSSRYLVKRTGEKVFLECVQDMDHENMFWYRQDPGLGLRLIYFSYDVKMKEKGDIPEGYSVSREKKERFSLILESASTNQTSMYLCASSTPSSWTEAFFGQGTRLTVV.

The genes are TRBV5-1 and TRBJ2-2; possible D gene TRBD2, 6 bases. V was shortened by 4 bases and J by 7 bases, with 17 bases between the two germline ends. The CDR3 covers 15 residues. Germline CDR1 is SGHRS and CDR2 is YFSETQ. CDR3 nucleotide sequence: TGCGCCAGCAGCGACTCGACTAGGCCCGACGGGGAGCTGTTTTTT. Its protein is CASSDSTRPDGELFF.

The chain joins TRBV29-1 to TRBJ2-3; a possible D gene is TRBD1 (6 bases). V shed 3 bases and J shed 7 bases, with 11 bases lying between them. Germline values: CDR1 SQVTM, CDR2 ANQGSEA. There are 12 residues in the CDR3. CDR3 coding DNA: TGCAGCGTTGACGGGACACCTAATACGCAGTATTTT. It yields the protein CSVDGTPNTQYF.

The gene calls are TRBV9 and TRBJ2-3; possibly TRBD1 or TRBD2 for D (6 bases each). The germline gives CDR1 SGDLS, CDR2 YYNGEE. Trimming took off 0 bases at V and 5 bases at J, with 13 bases between the two ends. CDR3 length equals 15 residues. The CDR3 coding sequence is TGTGCCAGCAGCGTAGGGCTCAGGGGAGGAGATACGCAGTATTTT. Translated: CASSVGLRGGDTQYF.

The rearrangement uses TRBV11-2 and TRBJ1-6, with D unresolved. Germline V gives CDR1 SGHAT, CDR2 FQNNGV. CDR3 length: 15 residues. V lost 2 bases and J 6 bases, leaving 11 bases between the germline ends. The CDR3 region has the DNA TGTGCCAGCAGCTTAAACGCAGAGTTTAATTCACCCCTCCACTTT. Protein product: CASSLNAEFNSPLHF.

This CDR3 reads CASSFEGAGKLFF. For the CDR3, the DNA is TGTGCCAGCAGTTTCGAAGGGGCGGGAAAACTGTTTTTT. The chain has TRBV28 and TRBJ1-4; the D gene is possibly TRBD1 (5 bases). V lost 3 bases, J lost 10 bases, and 12 bases lay in between. Germline V CDR1 and CDR2: MDHEN, SYDVKM. The CDR3 sequence is 13 residues long.

The chain uses TRBV7-6 and TRBJ1-4; D perhaps matches TRBD1 (5 bases). Germline V gene lookup returns CDR1 SGHVS and CDR2 FNYEAQ. This CDR3 region has 17 residues. Trimming removed 5 bases at V and 3 bases at J, with 19 bases between. The CDR3 DNA is TGTGCCAGCAGCGCACGGAGGGGCGGGAATGCTAATGAAAAACTGTTTTTT. It specifies CASSARRGGNANEKLFF.

This chain uses TRBV5-1 with TRBJ1-4; perhaps TRBD1 as D (5 bases). Germline V gene lookup returns CDR1 SGHRS and CDR2 YFSETQ. This CDR3 comprises 17 residues. Trimming took 4 bases from V and 0 from J, leaving 16 bases between them. The CDR3 protein is CASSPRGRAATNEKLFF. CDR3 sequence (DNA): TGCGCCAGCAGCCCGCGGGGCAGGGCGGCAACTAATGAAAAACTGTTTTTT.

The V call is TRBV18, the J call TRBJ2-7; 10 bases are shared with TRBD2. This CDR3 is 14 amino acids long. V shed 6 bases, J shed 3 bases, and the junction held 5 bases outside the gene matches. Germline V CDR1 and CDR2: KGHSH, LQKENI. CDR3 nucleotide sequence: TGTGCCAGCTCGCCAACTAGCGGGGACTACGAGCAGTACTTC. Encoded protein: CASSPTSGDYEQYF.

The chain recombines TRBV3-1 (or the pseudogene TRBV3-2) with TRBJ2-7; 11 positions match TRBD2. Looked up from germline, CDR1 is LGHDT and CDR2 is YNNKEL (reference sequence). V lost 3 bases to trimming and J lost 1 base; unmatched junction nucleotides: 5. This CDR3 region has 16 residues. The CDR3 spells CASSHLGTSGSYEQYF. DNA of the CDR3: TGTGCCAGCAGCCATCTAGGGACTAGCGGTTCCTACGAGCAGTACTTC.

V and J are TRBV19 and TRBJ1-4, with TRBD1 matching 7 bases. Trimming took 5 bases from V and 8 from J; bases not matched to a gene: 14. CDR3 length: 16 residues. Per germline, CDR1 LNHDA and CDR2 SQIVND (reference sequence). In DNA form, the CDR3 reads TGTGCCAGTAGTTCCCATTCGGGACAGCGGGACGAAAAACTGTTTTTT. Encoded protein: CASSSHSGQRDEKLFF.

The CDR3 nucleotides read TGTGCCTCAGAGCCCAGCGGGAGGATTGGGGAGCTGTTTTTT. Translation: CASEPSGRIGELFF. This chain uses TRBV19 with TRBJ2-2, with 9 bases aligning to TRBD2. Germline V gives CDR1 LNHDA, CDR2 SQIVND (reference sequence). With V trimmed by 11 bases and J by 8 bases, 12 bases remained unmatched. This CDR3 has 14 residues.

The chain recombines TRBV7-2 with TRBJ1-3; the D is unclear. The CDR3 totals 14 residues. CDR1 is SGHTA and CDR2 is FQGNSA in the germline V gene. With 1 base removed from V and 0 bases from J, the gap between germline ends came to 4 bases. CDR3: CASSLVGSGNTIYF. The CDR3 nucleotides are TGTGCCAGCAGCTTAGTGGGCTCTGGAAACACCATATATTTT.

The V and J genes are TRBV5-6 and TRBJ2-1; 7 bases match TRBD1. Germline assignment: CDR1 SGHDT and CDR2 YYEEEE. This CDR3 spans 15 amino acids. V lost 2 bases, J lost 0 bases, and 2 bases stayed unmatched. The DNA for the CDR3 is TGTGCCAGCAGCTTTCGGACAGGCTCCTACAATGAGCAGTTCTTC. It specifies CASSFRTGSYNEQFF.

Concerning this clone itself: Likely a read error: the CDR3 ends without its conserved phenylalanine or tryptophan. It is unclear where the CDR3 begins or ends on the DNA, so no DNA is shown, and the CDR3 is as TCRdb lists it. The chain links TRBV3-1 (or the pseudogene TRBV3-2) to TRBJ2-7; TRBD1 is the table's D call and was not checked against the DNA. The CDR3 has 12 residues if both end residues are counted. CDR1 is LGHDT and CDR2 is YNNKEL in the germline V gene (reference sequence). Here the CDR3 reads CASSQAGAGLKI.

Note on this clone: A read error may account for a junction end that differs from germline. The chain recombines TRBV7-8 with TRBJ2-1; D gene ambiguous. CDR3 length: 16 amino acids. Germline lookup yields CDR1 SGHVS and CDR2 FQNEAQ. CDR3 amino acids: CASSLVGAKVNNQQFF. CDR3 coding DNA: TGTGCCAGCAGCCTAGTCGGCGCTAAGGTTAACAATCAGCAGTTCTTC.

This chain joins TRBV10-3 and TRBJ2-7; a possible D gene is TRBD1 (5 bases). The CDR3 is 11 residues long. The ends were cut back, 4 bases at V and 7 bases at J, with 8 bases in the middle. Per germline, CDR1 ENHRY and CDR2 SYGVKD. CDR3 sequence reads: CAISASGEQYF. The CDR3 coding sequence is TGTGCCATCAGTGCCTCAGGGGAGCAGTACTTC.

The count of this clone is one. The chain joins TRBV30 to TRBJ1-2, with D unclear. Germline CDR1 is GTSNPN and CDR2 is SVGIG (reference sequence). The CDR3 length is 13 residues. Trimming removed 0 bases from V and 8 bases from J, with 13 bases in between. CDR3 bases: TGTGCCTGGAGTGTTTCCTTCTATGTGGGCTACACCTTC. This gives the protein CAWSVSFYVGYTF. Complete variable domain (other parts from reference TRBV30 and TRBJ1-2): SQTIHQWPATLVQPVGSPLSLECTVEGTSNPNLYWYRQAAGRGLQLLFYSVGIGQISSEVPQNLSASRPQDRQFILSSKKLLLSDSGFYLCAWSVSFYVGYTFGSGTRLTVV.

The chain joins TRBV5-4 to TRBJ1-2; TRBD1 matches 7 bases. The V gene's germline CDR1 is SGHNT and CDR2 YYREEE (reference sequence). The junction had 11 bases not matched to a gene; V was cut back by 7 bases and J by 8 bases. This CDR3 has 13 amino acids. CDR3 sequence: CASGAGGKKGYTF. The CDR3 DNA follows: TGTGCCAGCGGGGCAGGGGGGAAGAAAGGCTACACCTTC.

The chain is built from TRBV3-1 (or the pseudogene TRBV3-2) and TRBJ1-6, with 9 positions matching TRBD1. Germline loops: CDR1 LGHDT, CDR2 YNNKEL (reference sequence). There are 15 residues in the CDR3. J gave up 9 bases and V 4 bases, and 7 bases lay outside the gene matches. The CDR3 sequence: CASSPNRGRASPLHF. For the CDR3, the DNA is TGTGCCAGCAGCCCAAACAGGGGGCGCGCTTCACCCCTCCACTTT.